This T cell receptor (beta chain) was identified during a study of shared clonotypes between healthy human individuals. Germline-derived CDR1 and CDR2 are MNHEY and SVGAGI. The CDR3 runs 16 residues. The V and J ends lost 2 bases and 3 bases, in that order; junction bases with no gene match: 4. Both subsets, CD45RA+ naive and CD45RA-negative memory, were split from the CD4+ cells. The protocol was immunoSEQ multiplex PCR, while the TCRdb copy is restricted to in-frame clones and leaves out a portion. In the table there are about 2 million clones, 95% of which are singletons. This clonotype originated in a man between 18 and 35 years old in good health. The chain uses TRBV6-5 and TRBJ2-1; 10 nucleotides line up with TRBD2. Sequencing was done on a sample of naive CD4+ T cells sorted from blood. Subset reported: CD45RA+ positively selected. The CDR3 here is CASSYLLAGGYNEQFF. CDR3 nucleotides: TGTGCCAGCAGTTACCTTTTAGCGGGAGGCTACAATGAGCAGTTCTTC.